These 22 T cell receptor beta chains were all obtained from the same sample, sequenced in a study of T-cell memory formation after mild COVID-19. MiXCR, applied by TCRdb to the 5' RACE reads, yields one record per CDR3 protein. This sample has about 560,000 distinct CDR3 sequences; about 20% occur once, and the top ten carry roughly 8.3%. Sequenced input: PBMCs or a T cell subset sorted from them (not recorded which). All receptors derive from an adult woman who had mild COVID-19 (a few samples of this study predate the infection). Cell type and time point are not known.

This clonotype was observed a few times. The V and J genes are TRBV5-1 and TRBJ2-2; 11 positions agree with TRBD2. Germline assignment: CDR1 SGHRS and CDR2 YFSETQ. J gave up 3 bases and V 0 bases, and 4 bases lay outside the gene matches. CDR3 length equals 17 residues. This CDR3 reads CASSLVGTSGYTGELFF. For the CDR3, the DNA is TGCGCCAGCAGCTTGGTGGGGACTAGCGGATACACCGGGGAGCTGTTTTTT.

This clonotype has a count of ten or more. The chain uses TRBV6-2 or TRBV6-3 and TRBJ1-1; the D is unclear. Looked up from germline, CDR1 is MNHEY and CDR2 is SVGEGT. V lost 0 bases and J lost 8, with 7 bases in between. CDR3 size: 12 residues. CDR3 in amino acids: CASSYSTGEAFF. In nucleotides, the CDR3 is TGTGCCAGCAGTTACTCGACGGGCGAAGCTTTCTTT.

This chain uses TRBV25-1 with TRBJ1-1; TRBD1 agrees at 8 bases. V trimming: 3 bases; J trimming: 0 bases; junction bases outside the gene matches: 12. There are 18 residues in the CDR3. Per the germline V gene, CDR1 is MGHDK and CDR2 is SYGVNS. The CDR3 DNA reads as TGTGCCAGCAGTGAGCTATTGGAGGACAGGGATATGAACACTGAAGCTTTCTTT. It translates to CASSELLEDRDMNTEAFF.

This clonotype showed up just a few times. The genes are TRBV20-1 and TRBJ2-3; 11 nucleotides line up with TRBD2. The germline gives CDR1 DFQATT, CDR2 SNEGSKA (reference sequence). CDR3 size: 14 residues. The trim removed 3 bases at V and 1 base at J, leaving 0 bases unmatched. The CDR3 protein is CSASSGGGTDTQYF. The CDR3 region has the DNA TGCAGTGCTAGTAGCGGGGGGGGCACAGATACGCAGTATTTT.

The V gene is TRBV5-6, the J gene TRBJ2-7; possibly TRBD2 for D (7 bases). The CDR3 sequence is 16 residues long. Trimming removed 1 base from V and 3 bases from J, with 17 bases in between. Germline-derived CDR1 and CDR2 are SGHDT and YYEEEE. CDR3 in DNA: TGTGCCAGCAGCTTGTTGCGGGGGCCTCTTGACTACGAGCAGTACTTC. Residues: CASSLLRGPLDYEQYF.

The V and J genes are TRBV20-1 and TRBJ1-3; D is perhaps TRBD1 (6 bases). The CDR3 extends over 13 amino acids. The V gene's germline CDR1 is DFQATT and CDR2 SNEGSKA (reference sequence). V lost 4 bases to trimming and J lost 4 bases, with 11 bases between them. CDR3 DNA: TGCAGTGCTAACAGGGTCTCGGGAAACACCATATATTTT. This encodes CSANRVSGNTIYF.

This clonotype was found a few times. J is TRBJ1-1 and V is TRBV24-1; no definite D call. The CDR3 runs 15 residues. The V end was cut by 2 bases, the J end by 3 bases, with 12 bases between. Germline V gives CDR1 KGHDR, CDR2 SFDVKD. CDR3 protein: CATSDSRLLDTEAFF. The CDR3 nucleotides read TGTGCCACCAGTGATTCCAGGTTATTGGACACTGAAGCTTTCTTT.

The rearrangement links TRBV21-1 to TRBJ2-1; the table names TRBD2, a call not compared with the DNA. TRBV21-1 is a pseudogene. There are 12 residues in the CDR3. DNA for the CDR3: TGTGCCCTGGCCGACGGGAGCCATGAGCAGTTCTTC. Amino acids: CALADGSHEQFF.

In this sample, this clonotype turned up a few times. V is TRBV7-6 and J is TRBJ1-1, with a tentative D call TRBD1 (6 bases). V was cut by 5 bases and J by 3 bases, with 13 bases left in between. Per the germline V gene, CDR1 is SGHVS and CDR2 is FNYEAQ. The CDR3 runs to 14 residues. Here the CDR3 DNA reads TGTGCCAGCAGCCGTGGGGGCATTTACACTGAAGCTTTCTTT. Its protein is CASSRGGIYTEAFF.

The table lists this clonotype with many counts. The V call is TRBV24-1, the J call TRBJ2-1; the match to TRBD2 covers 12 bases. The CDR3 is 14 amino acids. Germline V gives CDR1 KGHDR, CDR2 SFDVKD. Trimming took 8 bases from V and 9 from J; bases not matched to a gene: 7. For the CDR3, the DNA is TGTGCCACCATGGAACTAGCGGGAGGTGGTGAGCAGTTCTTC. Translated, it gives CATMELAGGGEQFF.

The chain employs TRBV15 and TRBJ1-5, with no clear D. This CDR3 is 17 amino acids long. Trimming stripped 1 base from V and 5 bases from J, with 18 bases between. Germline V gene data show CDR1 as LNHNV and CDR2 as YYDKDF (reference sequence). In DNA, the CDR3 is TGTGCCACCAGCAGAGTTTCGGGCCCGAGGGAGGATCAGCCCCAGCATTTT. Protein: CATSRVSGPREDQPQHF. Drawing the rest from reference TRBV15 and TRBJ1-5, the complete variable domain is DAMVIQNPRYQVTQFGKPVTLSCSQTLNHNVMYWYQQKSSQAPKLLFHYYDKDFNNEADTPDNFQSRRPNTSFCFLDIRSPGLGDTAMYLCATSRVSGPREDQPQHFGDGTRLSIL.

The V and J genes are TRBV5-1 and TRBJ2-5; D not certain. Germline V gene sequence: CDR1 SGHRS, CDR2 YFSETQ. Trimming took off 0 bases at V and 3 bases at J, with 6 bases between the two ends. This CDR3 spans 13 amino acids. CDR3 protein: CASSLEAEETQYF. As DNA, the CDR3 is TGCGCCAGCAGCTTGGAGGCAGAAGAGACCCAGTACTTC. Combining the CDR3 with reference TRBV5-1 and TRBJ2-5 gives the whole variable domain KAGVTQTPRYLIKTRGQQVTLSCSPISGHRSVSWYQQTPGQGLQFLFEYFSETQRNKGNFPGRFSGRQFSNSRSEMNVSTLELGDSALYLCASSLEAEETQYFGPGTRLLVL.

The CDR3 DNA is TGTGCCACCAGTGACCCTCGGTCCTACAATGAGCAGTTCTTC. Amino acids: CATSDPRSYNEQFF. This chain joins TRBV24-1 and TRBJ2-1; D remains unclear. There are 14 residues in the CDR3. V lost 4 bases and J 1 base, leaving 7 bases between the germline ends. From germline, CDR1 is KGHDR and CDR2 SFDVKD.

This clonotype was observed many times. The rearrangement uses TRBV20-1 and TRBJ1-5; 10 positions agree with TRBD1. This CDR3 spans 16 amino acids. Germline V CDR1 and CDR2: DFQATT, SNEGSKA (reference sequence). The ends lost 2 bases at V and 5 bases at J; junction bases unmatched: 9. DNA for the CDR3: TGCAGTGCTAGATATTTGGGACAGGGGAGAGATCAGCCCCAGCATTTT. Residues: CSARYLGQGRDQPQHF.

The rearrangement uses TRBV28 and TRBJ1-6; D is uncertain. Trimming left V 2 bases short and J 6 bases short, with 11 bases between. Germline CDR1 reads MDHEN; CDR2 reads SYDVKM. The CDR3 runs 15 residues. The DNA of the CDR3 is TGTGCCAGCAGTTTAAACCCTTGGGCTAATTCACCCCTCCACTTT. It translates to CASSLNPWANSPLHF.

The chain combines TRBV20-1 with TRBJ1-1, with D tentatively TRBD1 (5 bases). The V end lost 5 bases, the J end lost 1 base, and 14 bases lay between the germline ends. The CDR3 spans 14 residues. Germline V gene sequence: CDR1 DFQATT, CDR2 SNEGSKA (reference sequence). The CDR3: CSALGGVGNTEAFF. As DNA, the CDR3 is TGCAGTGCTCTAGGAGGGGTCGGGAACACTGAAGCTTTCTTT.

The genes are TRBV24-1 and TRBJ2-7; 8 bases align to TRBD1. Germline V gene sequence: CDR1 KGHDR, CDR2 SFDVKD. The V and J ends lost 0 bases and 6 bases, in that order; junction bases with no gene match: 3. This CDR3 spans 14 amino acids. This CDR3 reads CATSDLDRGSEQYF. In DNA, the CDR3 is TGTGCCACCAGTGATTTGGACAGGGGATCCGAGCAGTACTTC.

This clonotype was seen more than once but under ten times. J is TRBJ1-4 and V is TRBV18, with 12 bases fitting TRBD1. Germline-derived CDR1 and CDR2 are KGHSH and LQKENI. The CDR3 length is 15 residues. Trimming took 3 bases from V and 7 from J; bases not matched to a gene: 3. The CDR3 region has the DNA TGTGCCAGCTCACCGGGACAGGGGGCATCTGAAAAACTGTTTTTT. It is translated as CASSPGQGASEKLFF.

This clonotype was found a few times. This chain links TRBV3-1 with TRBJ1-1; unclear D gene. The CDR3 runs to 13 residues. Germline V lookup: CDR1 LGHDT, CDR2 YNNKEL (reference sequence). The V end lost 3 bases, the J end lost 5 bases, and 10 bases lay between the germline ends. DNA of the CDR3: TGTGCCAGCAGCCACGGGTTAGCAACTGAAGCTTTCTTT. It yields the protein CASSHGLATEAFF.

The table lists this clonotype with a few counts. The chain carries TRBV5-6 and TRBJ2-7; 13 bases are a match to TRBD2. J was trimmed by 7 bases and V by 0 bases; bases with no gene match: 13. CDR3 length: 18 amino acids. The V gene's germline CDR1 is SGHDT and CDR2 YYEEEE. The CDR3 sequence: CASSLAETSGRLGGEQYF. For the CDR3, the DNA is TGTGCCAGCAGCTTGGCCGAGACTAGCGGGAGGCTCGGGGGGGAGCAGTACTTC.

The rearrangement links TRBV28 to TRBJ1-5, with TRBD1 matching over 7 bases. The CDR3 consists of 14 residues. Germline V gene sequence: CDR1 MDHEN, CDR2 SYDVKM. The V gene end was trimmed by 6 bases and the J gene end by 0 bases; junction bases not matched to a gene: 2. CDR3 amino acids: CASRTGASNQPQHF. The DNA for the CDR3 is TGTGCCAGCAGAACAGGGGCTAGCAATCAGCCCCAGCATTTT.

This clonotype turned up a few times. The junction and the germline gene differ at one end; a read error may be behind it. V gene TRBV7-8 combines with J gene TRBJ2-7; 7 bases are a match to TRBD1. In germline, CDR1 is SGHVS, CDR2 FQNEAQ. CDR3 size: 13 residues. The DNA for the CDR3 is TGTGCCAGCAGCCTATCAGGACAGGACGCCTATGGTTTC. Its translation is CASSLSGQDAYGF.